The source of this T cell receptor beta chain is a study of metastatic and nonmetastatic thyroid tumors. No treatment of any kind had been given to any patient before thyroid surgery. Germline values: CDR1 SGHRS, CDR2 YFSETQ. This CDR3 is 17 amino acids long. The V gene end was trimmed by 5 bases and the J gene end by 3 bases; junction bases not matched to a gene: 12. TCRdb reanalyzed the PCR reads with MiXCR. In the table there are just under 20,000 clones, roughly 22% of which are singletons. This clone was recorded at least ten times. This TCR was recovered from a male donor with papillary thyroid cancer or a benign thyroid nodule (not recorded which). Some clones in this sample may be carry-over from other donors' samples. V usage is TRBV5-1 and J usage is TRBJ2-3; 10 bases are shared with TRBD2. Sequenced sample: tumor tissue. The CDR3 DNA reads TGCGCCAGCAGGAGAAAGCGGGAGGGCCTTAGGACAGATACGCAGTATTTT. Its protein product is CASRRKREGLRTDTQYF.